This T cell receptor beta chain was captured by sequencing in a study of shared clonotypes between healthy human individuals. The data were produced by immunoSEQ multiplex PCR, yet TCRdb's version contains in-frame clones alone and is incomplete. The sample carries over a million clones, about 96% recorded once. The CDR3 loop spans 15 amino acids. CDR1 and CDR2 from the germline V gene are MNHEY and SVGAGI. V was trimmed by 0 bases and J by 0 bases, leaving 3 bases between them. This chain joins TRBV6-5 and TRBJ1-6; D gene ambiguous. Sequences were obtained from naive CD4+ T cells sorted from blood. Subset given: CD45RA+ positively selected. The receptor's source is a man aged 25-45 years in good health. The CDR3 DNA is TGTGCCAGCAGTTACTCTAGCTCCTATAATTCACCCCTCCACTTT. Translating it yields CASSYSSSYNSPLHF.